The 14 T cell receptor beta chains below come from one sample, sequenced in a study of T cell changes during pregnancy in multiple sclerosis (dated by TCRdb to the late 2010s). Library preparation employed the immunoSEQ multiplex PCR assay. TCRdb holds this immuneACCESS table with in-frame rearrangements only. Some clones are missing; in checked studies, unresolved V genes explain under half, and the rest has no known cause. The table for this sample lists 40,000 to 45,000 clones; nearly 90% of them were counted only once. The biggest ten clones account for roughly 0.53% of the sample. Sequences were derived from CD4+ T cells from peripheral blood mononuclear cells, sampled in the first trimester of pregnancy. All receptors derive from a female donor with multiple sclerosis, enrolled in a pregnancy study.

The rearrangement links TRBV25-1 to TRBJ1-1; weak D call: TRBD1 (5 bases). The length of the CDR3 is 14 residues. V lost 3 bases to trimming and J lost 11 bases, with 19 bases between them. Germline CDR1 reads MGHDK; CDR2 reads SYGVNS. The CDR3 reads CASSDLTGLKEAFF. The CDR3 nucleotides are TGTGCCAGCAGTGACCTTACGGGACTTAAGGAGGCTTTCTTT.

The chain couples TRBV30 to TRBJ2-7, with 10 bases matching TRBD2. This CDR3 contains 13 residues. V shed 8 bases, J shed 2 bases, and the junction held 6 bases outside the gene matches. Germline lookup yields CDR1 GTSNPN and CDR2 SVGIG (reference sequence). The DNA for the CDR3 is TGTGCCAGTCGACTAGCGGGTACCTACGAGCAGTACTTC. Amino acids: CASRLAGTYEQYF.

The chain joins TRBV11-2 to TRBJ1-5; TRBD1 matches at 9 bases. The CDR3 is 16 residues long. Germline CDR1 reads SGHAT; CDR2 reads FQNNGV. Trimming cost V 1 base and J 4 bases; bases outside gene matches: 5. The CDR3 reads CASSLVAGTGNQPQHF. The DNA for the CDR3 is TGTGCCAGCAGCTTAGTCGCGGGGACAGGGAATCAGCCCCAGCATTTT. Full variable domain (remainder filled in from reference TRBV11-2 and TRBJ1-5): EAGVAQSPRYKIIEKRQSVAFWCNPISGHATLYWYQQILGQGPKLLIQFQNNGVVDDSQLPKDRFSAERLKGVDSTLKIQPAKLEDSAVYLCASSLVAGTGNQPQHFGDGTRLSIL.

V usage is TRBV19 and J usage is TRBJ1-1; no clear D gene. This CDR3 region has 13 residues. V was cut by 10 bases and J by 1 base, with 13 bases left in between. Germline loops: CDR1 LNHDA, CDR2 SQIVND (reference sequence). The CDR3 here is CATIRWANTEAFF. For the CDR3, the DNA is TGTGCCACCATTAGGTGGGCGAACACTGAAGCTTTCTTT.

This chain links TRBV7-2 with TRBJ1-1; 8 bases map to TRBD1. This CDR3 is built from 16 residues. V shed 5 bases, J shed 5 bases, and the junction held 13 bases outside the gene matches. The germline V gene encodes CDR1 SGHTA and CDR2 FQGNSA. The CDR3 protein is CASSPKGGTGRTEAFF. The CDR3 DNA sequence: TGTGCCAGCAGCCCAAAGGGTGGGACAGGAAGGACTGAAGCTTTCTTT.

The rearrangement uses TRBV30 and TRBJ2-1; 8 positions agree with TRBD1. The CDR3 loop spans 14 amino acids. Germline CDR1 reads GTSNPN; CDR2 reads SVGIG (reference sequence). The V gene end was trimmed by 1 base and the J gene end by 7 bases; junction bases not matched to a gene: 6. The CDR3 region has the DNA TGTGCCTGGAGTGCCCGGACAGGGTGGAATGAGCAGTTCTTC. Protein sequence: CAWSARTGWNEQFF.

The chain joins TRBV6-5 to TRBJ1-3; maybe TRBD1 (5 bases). Looked up from germline, CDR1 is MNHEY and CDR2 is SVGAGI. The CDR3 has 15 amino acids. V lost 6 bases, J lost 4 bases, and 16 bases lay in between. CDR3 loop: CASSRSLGEGNTIYF. In DNA form, the CDR3 reads TGTGCCAGCAGCCGTTCATTAGGGGAAGGAAACACCATATATTTT.

The J gene is TRBJ2-7, the V gene TRBV19, with D possibly being TRBD2 (6 bases). The CDR3 has 17 residues. CDR1 is LNHDA, CDR2 SQIVND, per germline (reference sequence). Trimming stripped 1 base from V and 1 base from J, with 17 bases between. CDR3 nucleotide sequence: TGTGCCAGTAGTATAGGGAGGAGGGACGGAGGTTCCTACGAGCAGTACTTC. This translates into CASSIGRRDGGSYEQYF.

The J gene is TRBJ2-7, the V gene TRBV5-1, with 7 bases that match TRBD1. The CDR3 extends over 14 amino acids. Germline V gene data show CDR1 as SGHRS and CDR2 as YFSETQ. The V and J ends lost 4 bases and 2 bases, in that order; junction bases with no gene match: 6. CDR3 coding DNA: TGCGCCAGCAGCCCCGGACAGGATACCTACGAGCAGTACTTC. It is translated as CASSPGQDTYEQYF. Variable domain in full (rest from reference TRBV5-1 and TRBJ2-7): KAGVTQTPRYLIKTRGQQVTLSCSPISGHRSVSWYQQTPGQGLQFLFEYFSETQRNKGNFPGRFSGRQFSNSRSEMNVSTLELGDSALYLCASSPGQDTYEQYFGPGTRLTVT.

Here the CDR3 reads CASSIVASNQPQHF. CDR3 coding DNA: TGTGCCAGTAGTATTGTGGCTAGCAATCAGCCCCAGCATTTT. The chain employs TRBV19 and TRBJ1-5; no definite D call. The V end lost 3 bases, the J end lost 0 bases, and 6 bases lay between the germline ends. The CDR3 covers 14 residues. The germline gives CDR1 LNHDA, CDR2 SQIVND (reference sequence).

The chain is built from TRBV19 and TRBJ2-4, with 8 nucleotides matching TRBD2. With V trimmed by 6 bases and J by 0 bases, 13 bases remained unmatched. Germline V CDR1 and CDR2: LNHDA, SQIVND (reference sequence). The CDR3 has 18 residues. CDR3 sequence (DNA): TGTGCCAGTAGGTCGGGAATTAGCGGGGTCCTAGCCAAAAACATTCAGTACTTC. It specifies CASRSGISGVLAKNIQYF.

The chain employs TRBV7-2 and TRBJ2-5; 7 positions agree with TRBD1. CDR1 is SGHTA, CDR2 FQGNSA, per germline. J lost 1 base, V lost 1 base, and 3 bases had no gene match. The CDR3 is 15 residues long. CDR3 in DNA: TGTGCCAGCAGCTTAGTCGGACAGGTCCAAGAGACCCAGTACTTC. Protein: CASSLVGQVQETQYF.

The chain has TRBV5-1 and TRBJ1-4; D ambiguous. Per germline, CDR1 SGHRS and CDR2 YFSETQ. V was shortened by 0 bases and J by 8 bases, with 11 bases between the two germline ends. The length of the CDR3 is 14 residues. The CDR3 DNA reads TGCGCCAGCAGCTTGGGTCGGGGAGGAGAAAAACTGTTTTTT. This encodes CASSLGRGGEKLFF.

The chain is built from TRBV19 and TRBJ1-2; 8 positions agree with TRBD1. The V and J ends lost 5 bases and 8 bases, in that order; junction bases with no gene match: 1. The length of the CDR3 is 11 residues. From germline, CDR1 is LNHDA and CDR2 SQIVND (reference sequence). In DNA form, the CDR3 reads TGTGCCAGTAGTGACAGGGGCGGCTACACCTTC. The encoded protein is CASSDRGGYTF.